These 4 T cell receptor beta chains were sequenced from one sample in a study of neoadjuvant nivolumab and ipilimumab in lung cancer. Data came from immunoSEQ multiplex PCR; TCRdb stores just in-frame clones and leaves some out. The data hold over 45,000 clones, with approximately 90% observed a single time. The specimen was blood, collected before neoadjuvant nivolumab, alone or with ipilimumab. These TCRs come from an adult with non-small cell lung cancer. Some clones in this sample may be carry-over from other donors' samples.

This chain joins TRBV10-3 and TRBJ2-5; 7 nucleotides align to TRBD1. The CDR3 consists of 14 residues. V shed 8 bases, J shed 5 bases, and the junction held 11 bases outside the gene matches. CDR1 is ENHRY and CDR2 is SYGVKD in the germline V gene. In DNA form, the CDR3 reads TGTGCCATCGGGGAGAGGGGGCGCGGGGAGACCCAGTACTTC. Encoded protein: CAIGERGRGETQYF.

The chain joins TRBV11-2 to TRBJ2-2; D possibly uses TRBD1 or TRBD2 (6 bases each). CDR1 and CDR2 (germline): SGHAT, FQNNGV. V lost 0 bases and J 3 bases, leaving 11 bases between the germline ends. CDR3 size: 16 residues. CDR3 in amino acids: CASSLEGGRHTGELFF. In nucleotides, the CDR3 is TGTGCCAGCAGCTTAGAAGGGGGGCGGCACACCGGGGAGCTGTTTTTT.

This rearrangement joins TRBV2 to TRBJ1-5; D is unresolved. Germline CDR1 and CDR2: SNHLY and FYNNEI. This CDR3 is 15 amino acids long. V was pared by 4 bases and J by 4 bases, with 14 bases between. The CDR3 DNA sequence: TGTGCCAGCAGTGGCCCGGAGACGGGGAATCAGCCCCAGCATTTT. Protein sequence: CASSGPETGNQPQHF.

This CDR3 is CSVGQGAWPQHF. DNA of the CDR3: TGCAGCGTAGGACAGGGGGCTTGGCCCCAGCATTTT. The chain recombines TRBV29-1 with TRBJ1-5, with 11 positions matching TRBD1. Losses at the gene ends were 6 bases for V and 9 bases for J; bases not matched to a gene: 4. The CDR3 sequence is 12 residues long. The germline gives CDR1 SQVTM, CDR2 ANQGSEA.